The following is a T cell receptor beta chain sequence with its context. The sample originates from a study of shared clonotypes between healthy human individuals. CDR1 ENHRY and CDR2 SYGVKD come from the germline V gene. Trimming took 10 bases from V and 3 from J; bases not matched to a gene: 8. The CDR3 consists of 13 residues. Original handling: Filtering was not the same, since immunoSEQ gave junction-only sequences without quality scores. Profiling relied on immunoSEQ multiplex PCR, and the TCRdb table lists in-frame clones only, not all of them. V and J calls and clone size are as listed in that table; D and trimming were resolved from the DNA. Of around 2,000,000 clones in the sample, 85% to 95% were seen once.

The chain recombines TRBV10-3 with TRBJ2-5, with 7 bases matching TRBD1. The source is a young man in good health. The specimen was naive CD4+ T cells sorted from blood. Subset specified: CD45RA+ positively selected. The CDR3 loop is CATLQGVEETQYF. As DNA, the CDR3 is TGTGCCACCCTCCAGGGGGTGGAAGAGACCCAGTACTTC.